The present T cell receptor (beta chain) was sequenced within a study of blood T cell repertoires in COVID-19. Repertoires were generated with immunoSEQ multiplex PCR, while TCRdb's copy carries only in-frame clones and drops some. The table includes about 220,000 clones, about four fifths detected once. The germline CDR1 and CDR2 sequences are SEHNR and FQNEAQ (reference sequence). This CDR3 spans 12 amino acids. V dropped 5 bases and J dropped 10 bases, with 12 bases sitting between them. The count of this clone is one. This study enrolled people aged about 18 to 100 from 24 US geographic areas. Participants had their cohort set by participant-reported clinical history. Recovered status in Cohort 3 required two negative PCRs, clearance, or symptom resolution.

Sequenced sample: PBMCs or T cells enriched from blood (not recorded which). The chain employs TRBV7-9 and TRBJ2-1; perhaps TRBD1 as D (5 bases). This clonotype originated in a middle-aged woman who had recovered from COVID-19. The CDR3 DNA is TGTGCCAGCAGCCACAGTGGGGCCGAGCAGTTCTTC. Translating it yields CASSHSGAEQFF.